This T cell receptor beta chain is from a study of T cell responses to AZD1222 COVID-19 vaccine. Study summary: Second doses were pooled across both intervals (about 4 or about 12 weeks). Broader study findings: Breadth and depth of Spike-specific TCRs rose after two AZD1222 doses. Spike-spanning, vaccine-associated CD4 TCRs were dominant at 160-218 and 743-854. Repertoire sampling was restricted to post-peak T cell response timepoints.

Some clones are missing from TCRdb's copy, which holds only in-frame ones; the method was immunoSEQ multiplex PCR. This table holds about 120,000 clones, approximately 85% found once. Trimming removed 9 bases at V and 3 bases at J, with 9 bases between. This CDR3 contains 13 residues. Germline V gene data show CDR1 as LNHDA and CDR2 as SQIVND (reference sequence). Comment on this clone: The antigen is undetermined.

This sample comprised peripheral blood, obtained on day 0 of AZD1222 vaccination. The clonotype was recovered from an adult in good health. The chain has TRBV19 and TRBJ1-6, with D perhaps TRBD1 (6 bases). CDR3 DNA sequence: TGTGCCAGCAGAGGGGGCTATAATTCACCCCTCCACTTT. This sequence encodes CASRGGYNSPLHF.